This section outlines one T cell receptor beta chain sequence together with its context. These data come from a study of cytomegalovirus exposure and HLA in healthy donors. Germline lookup yields CDR1 SGDLS and CDR2 YYNGEE. V dropped 2 bases and J dropped 5; count of bases not matched to a gene: 6. The CDR3 loop spans 16 amino acids. The primer mix had 60 Vbeta and 13 Jbeta primers. Sequenced by immunoSEQ multiplex PCR; TCRdb stores in-frame clones only, minus some. The sample yields 150,000 to 200,000 clones, around 79% seen once. The TCR originated in a woman aged 50 to 65 in good health and CMV-seropositive. The chain uses TRBV9 and TRBJ2-5; 13 bases align to TRBD2. The specimen was PBMCs. CDR3 sequence: CASSVTSGGLGETQYF. The CDR3 bases are TGTGCCAGCAGCGTGACTAGCGGGGGGCTAGGGGAGACCCAGTACTTC.